These 7 T cell receptor beta chains came from one sample sequenced in a study of Tregs in tolerant kidney transplant recipients. Libraries were prepared by immunoSEQ multiplex PCR; TCRdb keeps only in-frame clonotypes and omits some of them. The sample records about 59,000 clones, 80% to 90% being singletons. What was sequenced was CD4+ T cells from blood. The source of these receptors is a human donor in good health.

This chain links TRBV19 with TRBJ1-2, with TRBD1 identical over 7 bases. V lost 6 bases and J lost 5; bases outside the gene matches: 12. The germline CDR1 and CDR2 sequences are LNHDA and SQIVND (reference sequence). The CDR3 consists of 15 residues. The CDR3 DNA follows: TGTGCCAGTAGACAACCGACAGGGATATTTTATGGCTACACCTTC. It translates to CASRQPTGIFYGYTF.

This rearrangement joins TRBV11-1 to TRBJ2-5, with 14 bases that match TRBD2. Germline V gives CDR1 SGHAT, CDR2 FQDESV (reference sequence). V dropped 8 bases and J dropped 4; count of bases not matched to a gene: 6. CDR3 size: 15 residues. CDR3 in amino acids: CASSGTSGGPETQYF. Here the CDR3 DNA reads TGTGCCAGCTCCGGGACTAGCGGGGGTCCAGAGACCCAGTACTTC.

The chain has TRBV18 and TRBJ1-6; the match to TRBD1 covers 9 bases. The CDR3 covers 18 residues. V dropped 1 base and J dropped 0; count of bases not matched to a gene: 4. Germline-derived CDR1 and CDR2 are KGHSH and LQKENI. The DNA of the CDR3 is TGTGCCAGCTCACCACGGGACAGGGTTAGCTCCTATAATTCACCCCTCCACTTT. It specifies CASSPRDRVSSYNSPLHF.

Only a few counts were recorded for this clone. The chain couples TRBV6-6 to TRBJ1-2; a weak D match, TRBD1 (5 bases). The V gene lost 0 bases and the J gene lost 3 bases, with 5 bases spanning the gap. Germline V gives CDR1 MNHNY, CDR2 SVGAGI (reference sequence). This CDR3 comprises 13 residues. The CDR3 loop is CASSYSGDYGYTF. CDR3 in DNA: TGTGCCAGCAGTTACTCGGGGGACTATGGCTACACCTTC.

This clone was picked up a small number of times. V and J are TRBV6-4 and TRBJ1-6, with D unresolved. The CDR3 has 9 residues. CDR1 and CDR2 from the germline V gene are MRHNA and SNTAGT. Trimming pared 9 bases from V and 10 bases from J, leaving 4 bases between. The CDR3 sequence: CARGSPLHF. CDR3 nucleotide sequence: TGTGCCAGGGGATCACCCCTCCACTTT.

This chain joins TRBV30 and TRBJ2-7; a possible D gene is TRBD2 (6 bases). Germline-derived CDR1 and CDR2 are GTSNPN and SVGIG (reference sequence). Trimming took 1 base from V and 2 from J, leaving 12 bases between them. The CDR3 loop spans 14 amino acids. CDR3 coding DNA: TGTGCCTGGAGTGACTTTAGCGGCGCCTACGAGCAGTACTTC. It encodes CAWSDFSGAYEQYF.

The chain recombines TRBV7-3 with TRBJ2-2, with D possibly being TRBD2 (5 bases). The V and J ends lost 1 base and 4 bases respectively, with 7 bases between them. Germline lookup yields CDR1 SGHTA and CDR2 FQGTGA. There are 14 residues in the CDR3. This CDR3 reads CASSLIRGTGELFF. CDR3 sequence (DNA): TGTGCCAGCAGCTTAATACGGGGCACCGGGGAGCTGTTTTTT. Full variable domain (outside the CDR3, taken from reference TRBV7-3 and TRBJ2-2): GAGVSQTPSNKVTEKGKYVELRCDPISGHTALYWYRQSLGQGPEFLIYFQGTGAADDSGLPNDRFFAVRPEGSVSTLKIQRTERGDSAVYLCASSLIRGTGELFFGEGSRLTVL.